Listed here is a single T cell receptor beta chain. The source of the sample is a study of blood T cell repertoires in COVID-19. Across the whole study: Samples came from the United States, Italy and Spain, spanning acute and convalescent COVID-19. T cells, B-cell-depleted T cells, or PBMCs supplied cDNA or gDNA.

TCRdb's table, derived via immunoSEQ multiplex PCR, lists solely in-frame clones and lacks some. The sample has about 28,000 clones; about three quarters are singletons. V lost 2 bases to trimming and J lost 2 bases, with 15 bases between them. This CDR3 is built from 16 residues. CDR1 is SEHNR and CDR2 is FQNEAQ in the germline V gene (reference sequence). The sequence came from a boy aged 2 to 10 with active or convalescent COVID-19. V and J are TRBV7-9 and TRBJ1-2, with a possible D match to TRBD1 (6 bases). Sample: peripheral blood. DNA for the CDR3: TGTGCCAGCAGCTTATTGAACAGGGAGTTAAACTATGGCTACACCTTC. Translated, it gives CASSLLNRELNYGYTF.